This T cell receptor beta chain was recovered during a study of blood T cell repertoires in COVID-19. Study-wide context: Both acute and convalescent COVID-19 samples were obtained from the United States, Italy and Spain. In each case, the material was cDNA or gDNA derived from T cells, B-cell-depleted T cells, or PBMCs.

How the authors handled the data: For nucleated cells, counts were estimated from reference gene primer amplification. Produced via immunoSEQ multiplex PCR; TCRdb's table is partial and in-frame only. The D gene and trimming were derived from the DNA, and the V and J assignments and clone size from that table. The table lists some 200,000 clones, around 90% of them singletons. The CDR3 is made up of 16 amino acids. CDR1 is SGHAT, CDR2 FQNNGV, per germline. The trim removed 5 bases at V and 3 bases at J, leaving 9 bases unmatched. This TCR was sampled from a young woman who had recovered from COVID-19. Sequenced input: peripheral blood. The V and J genes are TRBV11-2 and TRBJ1-5; 8 nucleotides agree with TRBD1. This CDR3 reads CASSPTGQGPNQPQHF. The CDR3, as DNA: TGTGCCAGCAGCCCCACCGGACAGGGACCCAATCAGCCCCAGCATTTT. The full variable domain, completed using reference TRBV11-2 and TRBJ1-5, is EAGVAQSPRYKIIEKRQSVAFWCNPISGHATLYWYQQILGQGPKLLIQFQNNGVVDDSQLPKDRFSAERLKGVDSTLKIQPAKLEDSAVYLCASSPTGQGPNQPQHFGDGTRLSIL.